This paragraph reports one TCR beta chain. What it binds is unknown. 13 Jbeta primers and 60 Vbeta primers were used for the PCR. TCRdb keeps only in-frame clones here, not all; method: immunoSEQ multiplex PCR. Among roughly 200,000 clones, around 79% were seen once, and the ten largest hold 3.5% to 5%. The J segment lost 4 bases and the V segment lost 10 bases, leaving 12 bases of the junction unmatched. This CDR3 is 15 amino acids long. Looked up from germline, CDR1 is MNHEY and CDR2 is SVGAGI. These data come from a study of cytomegalovirus exposure and HLA in healthy donors. Study results and limitations: Presence/absence analysis assumed near-uniform sequencing depth across donors.

The clonotype was recovered from a woman younger than 45 in good health and CMV-seropositive. This chain uses TRBV6-5 with TRBJ2-5, with 10 bases matching TRBD1. Sequencing used PBMCs. CDR3 DNA sequence: TGTGCCACAGTTAAGGTGACAGGGGGCACAGAGACCCAGTACTTC. This sequence encodes CATVKVTGGTETQYF.